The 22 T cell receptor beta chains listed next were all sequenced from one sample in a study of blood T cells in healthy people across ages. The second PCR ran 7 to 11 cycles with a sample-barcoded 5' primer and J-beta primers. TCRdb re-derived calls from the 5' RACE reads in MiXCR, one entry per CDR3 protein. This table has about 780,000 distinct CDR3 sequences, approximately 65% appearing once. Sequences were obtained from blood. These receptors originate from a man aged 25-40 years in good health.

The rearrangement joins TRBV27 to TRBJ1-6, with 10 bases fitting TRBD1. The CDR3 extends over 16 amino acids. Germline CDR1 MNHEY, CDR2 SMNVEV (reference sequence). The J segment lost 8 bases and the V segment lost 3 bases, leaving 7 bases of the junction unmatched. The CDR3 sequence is CASSFTRTGGDSPLHF. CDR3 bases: TGTGCCAGCAGTTTCACCCGGACAGGGGGGGATTCACCCCTCCACTTT.

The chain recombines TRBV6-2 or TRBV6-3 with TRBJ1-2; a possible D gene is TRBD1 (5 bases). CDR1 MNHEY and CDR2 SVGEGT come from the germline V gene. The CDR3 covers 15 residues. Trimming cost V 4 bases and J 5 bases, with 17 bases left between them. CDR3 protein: CASSCSRWGGYGYTF. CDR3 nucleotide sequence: TGTGCCAGCAGTTGCTCGAGATGGGGCGGGTATGGCTACACCTTC.

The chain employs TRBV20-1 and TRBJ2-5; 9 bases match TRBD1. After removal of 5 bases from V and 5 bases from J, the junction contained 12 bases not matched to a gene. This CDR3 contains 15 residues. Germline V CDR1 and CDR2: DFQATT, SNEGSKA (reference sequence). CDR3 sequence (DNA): TGCAGTGCTGGTATTCCGGGACAGGGAGAGGAGACCCAGTACTTC. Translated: CSAGIPGQGEETQYF.

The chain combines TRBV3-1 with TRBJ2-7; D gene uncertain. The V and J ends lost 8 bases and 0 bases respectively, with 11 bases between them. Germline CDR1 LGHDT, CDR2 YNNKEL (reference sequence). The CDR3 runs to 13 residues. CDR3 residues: CASAAPLSYEQYF. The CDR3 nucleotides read TGTGCCAGCGCAGCGCCGCTCTCCTACGAGCAGTACTTC.

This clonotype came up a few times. CDR3: CASLLYPDSEGYTF. Written as DNA, the CDR3 is TGTGCCAGCTTACTCTACCCTGACAGTGAGGGCTACACCTTC. The V call is TRBV6-2 or TRBV6-3, the J call TRBJ1-2; weak D call: TRBD1 (5 bases). Germline values: CDR1 MNHEY, CDR2 SVGEGT. The CDR3 length is 14 residues. V lost 8 bases and J 8 bases, leaving 21 bases between the germline ends.

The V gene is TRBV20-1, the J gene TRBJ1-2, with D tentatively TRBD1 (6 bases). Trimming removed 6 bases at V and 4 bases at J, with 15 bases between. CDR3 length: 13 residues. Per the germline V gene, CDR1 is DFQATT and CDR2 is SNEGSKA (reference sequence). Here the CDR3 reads CSALKGVSYGYTF. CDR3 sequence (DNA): TGCAGTGCCCTCAAGGGGGTCTCCTATGGCTACACCTTC.

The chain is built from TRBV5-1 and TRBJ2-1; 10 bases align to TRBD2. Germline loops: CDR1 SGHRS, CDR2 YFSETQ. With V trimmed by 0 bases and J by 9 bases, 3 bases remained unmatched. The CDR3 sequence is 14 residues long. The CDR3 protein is CASSLEGTSVEQFF. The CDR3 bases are TGCGCCAGCAGCTTGGAAGGGACTAGCGTTGAGCAGTTCTTC.

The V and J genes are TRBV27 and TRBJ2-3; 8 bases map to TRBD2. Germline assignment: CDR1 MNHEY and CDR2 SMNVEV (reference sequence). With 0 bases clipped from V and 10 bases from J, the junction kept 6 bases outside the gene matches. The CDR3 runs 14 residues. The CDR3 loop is CASSLSGGGSAQYF. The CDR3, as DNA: TGTGCCAGCAGTTTATCGGGCGGGGGGAGTGCGCAGTATTTT.

CDR3: CSARSSRRLADLQETQYF. The CDR3 DNA follows: TGCAGTGCTAGGTCATCCCGAAGGCTAGCGGATCTCCAAGAGACCCAGTACTTC. The chain has TRBV20-1 and TRBJ2-5, with 7 bases lining up with TRBD2. V lost 3 bases to trimming and J lost 1 base; unmatched junction nucleotides: 17. CDR3 size: 18 residues. Germline CDR1 reads DFQATT; CDR2 reads SNEGSKA (reference sequence).

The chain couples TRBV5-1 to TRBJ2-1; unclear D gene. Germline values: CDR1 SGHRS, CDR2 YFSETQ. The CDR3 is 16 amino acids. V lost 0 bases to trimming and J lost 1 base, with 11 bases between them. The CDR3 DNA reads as TGCGCCAGCAGCTTGGTCACTACCCCGTCCTACAATGAGCAGTTCTTC. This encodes CASSLVTTPSYNEQFF. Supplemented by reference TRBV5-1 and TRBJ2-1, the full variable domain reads KAGVTQTPRYLIKTRGQQVTLSCSPISGHRSVSWYQQTPGQGLQFLFEYFSETQRNKGNFPGRFSGRQFSNSRSEMNVSTLELGDSALYLCASSLVTTPSYNEQFFGPGTRLTVL.

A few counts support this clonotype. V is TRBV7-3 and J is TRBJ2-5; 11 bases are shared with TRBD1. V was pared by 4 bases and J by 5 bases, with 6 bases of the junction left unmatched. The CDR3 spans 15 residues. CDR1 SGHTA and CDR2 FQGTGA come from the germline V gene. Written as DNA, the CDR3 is TGTGCCAGCAGCTCAGGACAGGGGGCTTATGAGACCCAGTACTTC. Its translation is CASSSGQGAYETQYF. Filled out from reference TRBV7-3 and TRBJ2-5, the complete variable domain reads GAGVSQTPSNKVTEKGKYVELRCDPISGHTALYWYRQSLGQGPEFLIYFQGTGAADDSGLPNDRFFAVRPEGSVSTLKIQRTERGDSAVYLCASSSGQGAYETQYFGPGTRLLVL.

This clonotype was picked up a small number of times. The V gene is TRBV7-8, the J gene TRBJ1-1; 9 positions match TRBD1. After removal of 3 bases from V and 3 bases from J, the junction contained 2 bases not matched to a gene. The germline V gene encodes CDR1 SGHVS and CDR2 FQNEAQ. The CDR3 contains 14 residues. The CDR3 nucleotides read TGTGCCAGCAGCTTCCGGACAGGGGACACTGAAGCTTTCTTT. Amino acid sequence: CASSFRTGDTEAFF.

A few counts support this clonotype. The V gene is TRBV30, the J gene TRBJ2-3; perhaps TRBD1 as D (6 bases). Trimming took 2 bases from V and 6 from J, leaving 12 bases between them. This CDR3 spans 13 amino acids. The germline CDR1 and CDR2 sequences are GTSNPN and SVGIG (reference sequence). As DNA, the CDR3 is TGTGCCTGGAGTAATCATCAGGGGGATACGCAGTATTTT. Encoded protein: CAWSNHQGDTQYF.

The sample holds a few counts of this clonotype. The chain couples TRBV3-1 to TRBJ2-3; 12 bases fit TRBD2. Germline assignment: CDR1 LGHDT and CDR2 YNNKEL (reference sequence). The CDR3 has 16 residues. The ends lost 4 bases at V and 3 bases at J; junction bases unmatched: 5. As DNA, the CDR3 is TGTGCCAGCAGCCGAGTGACTAGCGGGGGAACAGATACGCAGTATTTT. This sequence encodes CASSRVTSGGTDTQYF.

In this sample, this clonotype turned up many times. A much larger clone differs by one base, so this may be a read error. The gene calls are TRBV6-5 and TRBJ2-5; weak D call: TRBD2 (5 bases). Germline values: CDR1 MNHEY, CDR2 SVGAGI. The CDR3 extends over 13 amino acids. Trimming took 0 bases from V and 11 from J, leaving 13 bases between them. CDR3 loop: CASSYSGADEQYF. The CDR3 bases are TGTGCCAGCAGTTACTCTGGAGCGGATGAGCAGTACTTC.

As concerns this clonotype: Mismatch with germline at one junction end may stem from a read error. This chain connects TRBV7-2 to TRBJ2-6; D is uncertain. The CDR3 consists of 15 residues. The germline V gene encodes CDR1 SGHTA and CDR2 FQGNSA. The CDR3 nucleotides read TGTGCCGGCAGCTCCCAGGCGTCTGGGGCCAACGTCCTGACTTTC. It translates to CAGSSQASGANVLTF.

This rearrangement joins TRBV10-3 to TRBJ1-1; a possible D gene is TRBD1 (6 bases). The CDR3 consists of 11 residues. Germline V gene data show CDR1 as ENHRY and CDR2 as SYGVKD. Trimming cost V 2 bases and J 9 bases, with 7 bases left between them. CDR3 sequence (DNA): TGTGCCATCAGTGAGGGGACAAAAGCTTTCTTT. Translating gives CAISEGTKAFF.

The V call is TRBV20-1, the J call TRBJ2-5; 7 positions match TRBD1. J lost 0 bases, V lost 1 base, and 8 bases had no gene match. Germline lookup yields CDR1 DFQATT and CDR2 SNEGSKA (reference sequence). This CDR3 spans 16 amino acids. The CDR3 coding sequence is TGCAGTGCTAGAGGACCGGGACAGATTTACCAAGAGACCCAGTACTTC. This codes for CSARGPGQIYQETQYF.

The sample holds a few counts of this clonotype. The chain's CDR3 is CASSLAGGRISTDTQYF. In DNA form, the CDR3 reads TGTGCCAGCAGCTTGGCTGGGGGCAGAATAAGCACAGATACGCAGTATTTT. The chain joins TRBV5-5 to TRBJ2-3; perhaps TRBD1 as D (6 bases). The CDR3 covers 17 residues. The V end lost 0 bases, the J end lost 0 bases, and 14 bases lay between the germline ends. Germline CDR1 reads SGHKS; CDR2 reads YYEKEE (reference sequence).

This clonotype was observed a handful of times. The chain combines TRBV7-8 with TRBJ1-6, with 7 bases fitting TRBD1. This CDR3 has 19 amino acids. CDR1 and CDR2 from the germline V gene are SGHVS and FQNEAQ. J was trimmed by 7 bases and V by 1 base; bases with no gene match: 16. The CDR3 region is CASSLDMKSDRSSNSPLHF. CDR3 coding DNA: TGTGCCAGCAGCTTAGATATGAAGTCGGACAGGTCCTCAAATTCACCCCTCCACTTT.

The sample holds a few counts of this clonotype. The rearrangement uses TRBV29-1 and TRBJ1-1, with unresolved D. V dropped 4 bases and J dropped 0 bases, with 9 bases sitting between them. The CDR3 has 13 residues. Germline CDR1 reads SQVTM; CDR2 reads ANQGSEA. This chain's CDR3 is CSVVPPVNTEAFF. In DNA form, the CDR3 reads TGCAGCGTTGTTCCGCCCGTGAACACTGAAGCTTTCTTT.

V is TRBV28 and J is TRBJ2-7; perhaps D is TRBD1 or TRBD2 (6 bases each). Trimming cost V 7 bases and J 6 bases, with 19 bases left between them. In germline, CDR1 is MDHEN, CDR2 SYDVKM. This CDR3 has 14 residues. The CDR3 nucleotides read TGTGCCAGCAACCCATCTACCGGGGGCTTCGAGCAGTACTTC. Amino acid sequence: CASNPSTGGFEQYF.